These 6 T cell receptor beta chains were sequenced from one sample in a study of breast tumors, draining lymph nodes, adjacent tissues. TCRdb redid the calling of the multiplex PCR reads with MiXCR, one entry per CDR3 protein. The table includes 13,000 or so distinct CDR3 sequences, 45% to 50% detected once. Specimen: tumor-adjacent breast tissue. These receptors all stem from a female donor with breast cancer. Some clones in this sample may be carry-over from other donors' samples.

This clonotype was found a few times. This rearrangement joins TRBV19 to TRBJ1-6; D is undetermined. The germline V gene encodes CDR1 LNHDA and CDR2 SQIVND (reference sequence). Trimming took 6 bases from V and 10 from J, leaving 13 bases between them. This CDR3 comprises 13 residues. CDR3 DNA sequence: TGTGCCAGTAGGCTCCTGGGAAAATCACCCCTCCACTTT. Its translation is CASRLLGKSPLHF.

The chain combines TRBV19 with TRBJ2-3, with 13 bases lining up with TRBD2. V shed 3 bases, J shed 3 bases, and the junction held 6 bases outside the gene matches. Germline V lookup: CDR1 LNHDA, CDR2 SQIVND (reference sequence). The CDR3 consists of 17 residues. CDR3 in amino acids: CASSIGLAGVRTDTQYF. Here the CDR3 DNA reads TGTGCCAGTAGTATTGGACTAGCGGGAGTGAGGACAGATACGCAGTATTTT.

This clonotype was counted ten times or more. The DNA for the CDR3 is TGTGCCAGCAGAAAAGAGGGTTATCAGCCCCAGCATTTT. Translated, it gives CASRKEGYQPQHF. J is TRBJ1-5 and V is TRBV6-6; D is unresolved. Trimming took 6 bases from V and 5 from J, leaving 11 bases between them. The CDR3 loop spans 13 amino acids. The germline CDR1 and CDR2 sequences are MNHNY and SVGAGI (reference sequence).

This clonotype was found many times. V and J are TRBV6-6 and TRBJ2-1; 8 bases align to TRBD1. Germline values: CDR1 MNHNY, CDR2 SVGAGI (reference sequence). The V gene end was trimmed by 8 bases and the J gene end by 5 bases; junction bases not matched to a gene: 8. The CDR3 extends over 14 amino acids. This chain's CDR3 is CASLRTGGDNEQFF. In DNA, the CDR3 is TGTGCCAGCCTTAGAACAGGGGGAGACAATGAGCAGTTCTTC.

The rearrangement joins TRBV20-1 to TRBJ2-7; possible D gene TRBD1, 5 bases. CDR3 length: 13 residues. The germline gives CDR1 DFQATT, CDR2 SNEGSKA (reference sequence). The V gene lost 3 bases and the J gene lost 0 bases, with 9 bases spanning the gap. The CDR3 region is CSARGRASYEQYF. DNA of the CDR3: TGCAGTGCTAGGGGCAGGGCCTCCTACGAGCAGTACTTC.

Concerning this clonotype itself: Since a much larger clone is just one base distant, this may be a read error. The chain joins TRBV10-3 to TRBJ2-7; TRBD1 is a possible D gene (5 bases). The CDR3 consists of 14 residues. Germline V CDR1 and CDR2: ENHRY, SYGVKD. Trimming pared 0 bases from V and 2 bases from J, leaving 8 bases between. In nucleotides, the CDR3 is TGTGCCATCAGTGAGTCGACAGAGACCTACGAGCAGTACTTC. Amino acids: CAISESTETYEQYF.